A single sample gave rise to the 22 T cell receptor beta chains below, sequenced in a study of blood T cells in healthy people across ages. The authors ran a second PCR of roughly 6 to 12 cycles using a sample-barcoded 5' primer and a J-beta primer mix. TCRdb itself ran the 5' RACE reads through MiXCR, one entry per CDR3 protein. Of more than 650,000 distinct CDR3 sequences listed, around a fifth were seen once; the top ten hold 22%. Specimen: blood. All receptors come from a man aged 70 or older in good health.

The chain couples TRBV20-1 to TRBJ1-1; 11 bases match TRBD1. The germline CDR1 and CDR2 sequences are DFQATT and SNEGSKA (reference sequence). The V and J ends lost 5 bases and 6 bases, in that order; junction bases with no gene match: 5. The CDR3 contains 13 residues. CDR3 loop: CSAGGQGGSEAFF. The CDR3 coding sequence is TGCAGTGCTGGGGGACAGGGGGGGTCTGAAGCTTTCTTT.

The CDR3 reads CASSSPRQDGYTF. CDR3 coding DNA: TGCGCCAGCAGTTCCCCACGGCAGGATGGCTACACCTTC. V gene TRBV5-1 combines with J gene TRBJ1-2, with unresolved D. This CDR3 comprises 13 residues. CDR1 is SGHRS and CDR2 is YFSETQ in the germline V gene. Between the trimmed V and J ends, which lost 5 bases and 6 bases, there was a span of 14 bases. Looking up the rest from reference TRBV5-1 and TRBJ1-2 gives the full variable domain: KAGVTQTPRYLIKTRGQQVTLSCSPISGHRSVSWYQQTPGQGLQFLFEYFSETQRNKGNFPGRFSGRQFSNSRSEMNVSTLELGDSALYLCASSSPRQDGYTFGSGTRLTVV.

This clonotype was detected ten times or more. The rearrangement links TRBV5-6 to TRBJ2-3; D assignment may be TRBD1 or TRBD2 (5 bases each). The CDR3 contains 14 residues. Germline V gene data show CDR1 as SGHDT and CDR2 as YYEEEE. Deletions cut 2 bases from V and 2 bases from J, with 9 bases between. The CDR3: CASSFSGTTDTQYF. CDR3 nucleotides: TGTGCCAGCAGCTTCTCCGGGACCACAGATACGCAGTATTTT. Combining the CDR3 with reference TRBV5-6 and TRBJ2-3 gives the whole variable domain DAGVTQSPTHLIKTRGQQVTLRCSPKSGHDTVSWYQQALGQGPQFIFQYYEEEERQRGNFPDRFSGHQFPNYSSELNVNALLLGDSALYLCASSFSGTTDTQYFGPGTRLTVL.

This clonotype appeared a few times. J is TRBJ2-3 and V is TRBV18; 14 positions agree with TRBD2. V shed 6 bases and J 2 bases; nucleotides not matched to a gene: 10. This CDR3 contains 18 residues. The germline V gene has CDR1 KGHSH and CDR2 LQKENI. The CDR3 sequence is CASSTITGLAGDTDTQYF. In nucleotides, the CDR3 is TGTGCCAGCTCCACCATAACGGGACTAGCGGGGGACACAGATACGCAGTATTTT.

This clonotype was picked up many times. The chain links TRBV29-1 to TRBJ2-7; the D call may be TRBD1 or TRBD2 (6 bases each). This CDR3 is 13 amino acids long. Germline CDR1 and CDR2: SQVTM and ANQGSEA. The V and J ends lost 5 bases and 0 bases respectively, with 11 bases between them. This CDR3 reads CSVPGASSYEQYF. The CDR3 DNA sequence: TGCAGCGTTCCGGGGGCGAGCTCCTACGAGCAGTACTTC.

The chain is built from TRBV29-1 and TRBJ1-2; 8 bases fit TRBD1. This CDR3 is built from 11 residues. Germline V gene lookup returns CDR1 SQVTM and CDR2 ANQGSEA. V shed 6 bases, J shed 6 bases, and the junction held 3 bases outside the gene matches. The CDR3 nucleotides are TGCAGCGTGACAGGGGAGCATGGCTACACCTTC. Encoded protein: CSVTGEHGYTF. Complete variable domain (other parts from reference TRBV29-1 and TRBJ1-2): SAVISQKPSRDICQRGTSLTIQCQVDSQVTMMFWYRQQPGQSLTLIATANQGSEATYESGFVIDKFPISRPNLTFSTLTVSNMSPEDSSIYLCSVTGEHGYTFGSGTRLTVV.

The V gene is TRBV27, the J gene TRBJ1-4, with a possible D match to TRBD1 (6 bases). The CDR3 totals 15 residues. The germline V gene has CDR1 MNHEY and CDR2 SMNVEV (reference sequence). V dropped 6 bases and J dropped 8 bases, with 19 bases sitting between them. The CDR3 DNA sequence: TGTGCCAGCAGACCAGCAGGGGTATTCGGGGAAAAACTGTTTTTT. Amino acids: CASRPAGVFGEKLFF.

This clonotype was picked up many times. The gene calls are TRBV25-1 and TRBJ1-2; D possibly corresponds to TRBD1 (6 bases). The CDR3 totals 15 residues. Germline CDR1 is MGHDK and CDR2 is SYGVNS. V was trimmed by 5 bases and J by 3 bases, leaving 16 bases between them. CDR3 sequence: CASSPAEGGHYGYTF. The CDR3 nucleotides are TGTGCCAGCAGTCCCGCAGAGGGGGGACACTATGGCTACACCTTC.

This chain joins TRBV11-2 and TRBJ2-3; 7 nucleotides line up with TRBD2. Germline V CDR1 and CDR2: SGHAT, FQNNGV. This CDR3 is 14 amino acids long. V lost 5 bases and J lost 6; bases outside the gene matches: 8. The CDR3 coding sequence is TGTGCCAGCAGCCGGACTAGGCAAGACGATACGCAGTATTTT. Its translation is CASSRTRQDDTQYF.

This clonotype was picked up a small number of times. The chain is built from TRBV28 and TRBJ1-2, with no clear D. CDR1 is MDHEN and CDR2 is SYDVKM in the germline V gene. This CDR3 spans 10 amino acids. Trimming cost V 8 bases and J 6 bases, with 7 bases left between them. CDR3 amino acids: CASYHNGYTF. CDR3 bases: TGTGCCAGCTATCATAATGGCTACACCTTC.

The chain employs TRBV29-1 and TRBJ2-4, with TRBD1 identical over 8 bases. The germline V gene has CDR1 SQVTM and CDR2 ANQGSEA. The CDR3 consists of 17 residues. With V trimmed by 4 bases and J by 10 bases, 21 bases remained unmatched. The CDR3 is CSVVIVSGPGQVDIQYF. In DNA form, the CDR3 reads TGCAGCGTTGTCATCGTCTCTGGGCCGGGACAGGTGGATATTCAGTACTTC.

This clonotype has a handful of counts. The V call is TRBV19, the J call TRBJ1-1, with D perhaps TRBD1 (5 bases). Trimming stripped 5 bases from V and 2 bases from J, with 12 bases between. Germline loops: CDR1 LNHDA, CDR2 SQIVND (reference sequence). The CDR3 runs to 14 residues. The CDR3 coding sequence is TGTGCCAGTAGTCGGGACTACATTAACACTGAAGCTTTCTTT. It encodes CASSRDYINTEAFF.

The chain combines TRBV20-1 with TRBJ1-1; the D gene is possibly TRBD1 (5 bases). CDR3 length: 15 amino acids. Germline V gene data show CDR1 as DFQATT and CDR2 as SNEGSKA (reference sequence). The ends were cut back, 4 bases at V and 4 bases at J, with 19 bases in the middle. The DNA for the CDR3 is TGCAGTGCTATTATTCAGGGTCAATGGGGCACTGAAGCTTTCTTT. The encoded protein is CSAIIQGQWGTEAFF.

A few counts support this clonotype. The V and J genes are TRBV10-2 and TRBJ2-1; tentatively, D is TRBD2 (5 bases). Germline CDR1 reads WSHSY; CDR2 reads SAAADI. This CDR3 comprises 15 residues. V was shortened by 7 bases and J by 2 bases, with 15 bases between the two germline ends. This chain's CDR3 is CASTRGSRTYNEQFF. The DNA of the CDR3 is TGCGCCAGCACCCGTGGGAGCCGCACCTACAATGAGCAGTTCTTC.

Details on this clonotype: The junction does not match germline at one end; this may be a read error. The rearrangement joins TRBV23-1 to TRBJ2-1, with no clear D. TRBV23-1 belongs to the ORF category, with a function that is uncertain. The CDR3 has 15 residues. CDR3 bases: TGCACCAGCAGTCAATCGAAATTTTGCCCGAATGAGCAGTTCTTC. Its protein is CTSSQSKFCPNEQFF.

This clonotype was seen more than once but under ten times. The chain uses TRBV18 and TRBJ2-1, with D perhaps matching TRBD1 or TRBD2 (5 bases each). The V gene lost 3 bases and the J gene lost 1 base, with 13 bases spanning the gap. Per the germline V gene, CDR1 is KGHSH and CDR2 is LQKENI. The CDR3 has 16 amino acids. The CDR3 reads CASSPLGTKSYNEQFF. In DNA, the CDR3 is TGTGCCAGCTCACCTTTAGGGACGAAATCCTACAATGAGCAGTTCTTC.

The J gene is TRBJ2-3, the V gene TRBV7-6; D perhaps matches TRBD1 (6 bases). Per germline, CDR1 SGHVS and CDR2 FNYEAQ. This CDR3 spans 16 amino acids. V lost 5 bases and J lost 6, with 21 bases in between. CDR3 coding DNA: TGTGCCAGCAGCGCCCTGTCCTGGCAGGGGTGGGATACGCAGTATTTT. Translating gives CASSALSWQGWDTQYF.

This clonotype appeared a few times. The CDR3 DNA reads TGTGCCAGCAGTGGGACAGGGGTTACCTACGAGCAGTACTTC. Its protein product is CASSGTGVTYEQYF. The J gene is TRBJ2-7, the V gene TRBV6-6; TRBD1 aligns across 10 bases. The CDR3 covers 14 residues. The trim removed 5 bases at V and 2 bases at J, leaving 3 bases unmatched. Germline V gene lookup returns CDR1 MNHNY and CDR2 SVGAGI (reference sequence).

CDR3 region: CASSPRGADNEQFF. DNA of the CDR3: TGTGCCAGCTCCCCGCGGGGGGCAGATAATGAGCAGTTCTTC. This chain connects TRBV18 to TRBJ2-1; the match to TRBD2 covers 8 bases. The CDR3 spans 14 residues. The germline V gene has CDR1 KGHSH and CDR2 LQKENI. After removal of 6 bases from V and 7 bases from J, the junction contained 8 bases not matched to a gene.

The rearrangement uses TRBV4-1 and TRBJ1-2; 10 nucleotides match TRBD1. This CDR3 has 15 amino acids. V was pared by 0 bases and J by 3 bases, with 1 base of the junction left unmatched. CDR1 and CDR2 from the germline V gene are MGHRA and YSYEKL. CDR3 DNA sequence: TGCGCCAGCAGCCAAGAGGACAGGGGGGACTATGGCTACACCTTC. Its protein product is CASSQEDRGDYGYTF.

This clonotype showed up just a few times. In nucleotides, the CDR3 is TGTGCCAGCAGCTTAAGGGTAACGCCAGCCTACGAGCAGTACTTC. Amino acids: CASSLRVTPAYEQYF. The rearrangement uses TRBV7-2 and TRBJ2-7; the D is unclear. Germline loops: CDR1 SGHTA, CDR2 FQGNSA. This CDR3 has 15 residues. V lost 2 bases and J lost 2, with 13 bases in between. The variable domain in full, with the rest retrieved from reference TRBV7-2 and TRBJ2-7, is GAGVSQSPSNKVTEKGKDVELRCDPISGHTALYWYRQSLGQGLEFLIYFQGNSAPDKSGLPSDRFSAERTGGSVSTLTIQRTQQEDSAVYLCASSLRVTPAYEQYFGPGTRLTVT.

This clonotype was picked up many times. This chain links TRBV7-6 with TRBJ1-4; TRBD1 might be the D (6 bases). This CDR3 is built from 14 residues. The V and J ends lost 2 bases and 7 bases respectively, with 11 bases between them. Germline V gives CDR1 SGHVS, CDR2 FNYEAQ. CDR3 amino acids: CASSLLGGGEKLFF. The DNA for the CDR3 is TGTGCCAGCAGCTTATTAGGGGGAGGTGAAAAACTGTTTTTT.